Shown below are 7 T cell receptor beta chains from a single sample sequenced in a study of T cell responses to AZD1222 COVID-19 vaccine. Measured with immunoSEQ multiplex PCR; TCRdb has only the in-frame clones, and not every one. Of about 46,000 clones listed, around 90% were seen once; the top ten hold 1.1%. Specimen: peripheral blood, collected 28 days after the second AZD1222 dose. The receptors originated from an adult who received the AZD1222 COVID-19 vaccine.

V usage is TRBV23-1 and J usage is TRBJ1-1; 7 bases fit TRBD1. TRBV23-1 is annotated as an ORF whose role is uncertain. This CDR3 is built from 14 residues. The junction had 8 bases not matched to a gene; V was cut back by 8 bases and J by 2 bases. For the CDR3, the DNA is TGCGCCAGCCCACAAGACAGGGCCAACACTGAAGCTTTCTTT. Translation gives CASPQDRANTEAFF.

V is TRBV2 and J is TRBJ2-7; possible D gene TRBD1, 5 bases. Germline lookup yields CDR1 SNHLY and CDR2 FYNNEI. V shed 6 bases and J shed 1 base, with 10 bases lying between them. This CDR3 comprises 13 residues. The CDR3 DNA sequence: TGTGCCAGCAGAAGGGGCCAATCCTACGAGCAGTACTTC. Protein sequence: CASRRGQSYEQYF.

The CDR3 reads CASSQYSAGTGELFF. DNA for the CDR3: TGTGCCAGCAGCCAATATAGCGCGGGAACCGGGGAGCTGTTTTTT. V and J are TRBV3-1 (or the pseudogene TRBV3-2) and TRBJ2-2, with D possibly matching TRBD2 (6 bases). Trimming left V 2 bases short and J 5 bases short, with 12 bases between. CDR3 length equals 15 residues. Germline CDR1 reads LGHDT; CDR2 reads YNNKEL (reference sequence).

The chain employs TRBV11-2 and TRBJ2-7; D remains unclear. This CDR3 has 14 amino acids. Germline assignment: CDR1 SGHAT and CDR2 FQNNGV. Trimming shortened V by 3 bases and J by 4 bases, and 13 bases separated the two germline ends. This chain's CDR3 is CASSFEEGEYEQYF. CDR3 sequence (DNA): TGTGCCAGCAGCTTCGAAGAAGGCGAGTACGAGCAGTACTTC.

The chain joins TRBV28 to TRBJ2-5, with D uncertain. This CDR3 spans 11 amino acids. The germline V and J ends were trimmed by 7 bases and 2 bases, with 5 bases remaining between them. The V gene's germline CDR1 is MDHEN and CDR2 SYDVKM. The CDR3 loop reads CASKGQETQYF. In DNA, the CDR3 is TGTGCCAGCAAGGGTCAAGAGACCCAGTACTTC.

The chain couples TRBV6-2 or TRBV6-3 to TRBJ2-7; a possible D gene is TRBD1 (5 bases). The CDR3 sequence is 17 residues long. Germline values: CDR1 MNHEY, CDR2 SVGEGT. Trimming stripped 2 bases from V and 2 bases from J, with 19 bases between. Here the CDR3 reads CASSYGARSISTYEQYF. Here the CDR3 DNA reads TGTGCCAGCAGTTACGGGGCCAGGTCCATATCTACCTACGAGCAGTACTTC.

The V and J genes are TRBV7-9 and TRBJ2-3, with 16 bases matching TRBD2. The CDR3 is 18 residues long. The germline V gene encodes CDR1 SEHNR and CDR2 FQNEAQ (reference sequence). The V and J ends lost 5 bases and 1 base, in that order; junction bases with no gene match: 6. CDR3 amino acids: CASSRGLAGGRGTDTQYF. In DNA, the CDR3 is TGTGCCAGCAGCCGGGGACTAGCGGGAGGGCGGGGCACAGATACGCAGTATTTT.